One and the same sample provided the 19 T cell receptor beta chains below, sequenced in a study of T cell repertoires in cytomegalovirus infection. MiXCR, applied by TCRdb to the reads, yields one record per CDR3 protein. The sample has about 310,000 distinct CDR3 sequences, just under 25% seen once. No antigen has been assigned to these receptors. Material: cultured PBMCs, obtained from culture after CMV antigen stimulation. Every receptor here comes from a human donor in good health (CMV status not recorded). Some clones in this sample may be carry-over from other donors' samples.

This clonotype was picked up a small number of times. Here the CDR3 DNA reads TGTGCCAGCAGCCCCGAGGGGGCGGGAGCCGGAAATGAGCAGTTCTTC. Protein product: CASSPEGAGAGNEQFF. The chain uses TRBV11-2 and TRBJ2-1; either TRBD1 or TRBD2 may supply D (7 bases each). Between the trimmed V and J ends, which lost 5 bases and 7 bases, there was a span of 21 bases. The CDR3 extends over 16 amino acids. CDR1 is SGHAT and CDR2 is FQNNGV in the germline V gene.

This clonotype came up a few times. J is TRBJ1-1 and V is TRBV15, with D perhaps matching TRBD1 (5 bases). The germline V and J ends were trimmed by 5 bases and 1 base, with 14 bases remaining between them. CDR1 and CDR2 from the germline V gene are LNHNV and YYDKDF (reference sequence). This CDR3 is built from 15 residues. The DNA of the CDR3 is TGTGCCACCAGCGAACCCGGAGGGACGAACACTGAAGCTTTCTTT. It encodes CATSEPGGTNTEAFF.

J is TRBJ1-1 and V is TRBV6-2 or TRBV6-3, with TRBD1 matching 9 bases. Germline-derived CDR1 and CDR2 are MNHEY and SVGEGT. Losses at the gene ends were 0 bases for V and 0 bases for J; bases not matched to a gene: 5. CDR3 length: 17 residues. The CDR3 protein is CASSYSPGTGMNTEAFF. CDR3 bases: TGTGCCAGCAGTTACTCCCCCGGGACAGGGATGAACACTGAAGCTTTCTTT.

The CDR3 coding sequence is TGTGCCTGGAGCACAGGGCGAACTGAAGCTTTCTTT. Translated, it gives CAWSTGRTEAFF. The chain is built from TRBV30 and TRBJ1-1, with D perhaps TRBD1 (6 bases). Germline CDR1 reads GTSNPN; CDR2 reads SVGIG (reference sequence). The CDR3 is made up of 12 amino acids. Trimming took off 3 bases at V and 5 bases at J, with 10 bases between the two ends.

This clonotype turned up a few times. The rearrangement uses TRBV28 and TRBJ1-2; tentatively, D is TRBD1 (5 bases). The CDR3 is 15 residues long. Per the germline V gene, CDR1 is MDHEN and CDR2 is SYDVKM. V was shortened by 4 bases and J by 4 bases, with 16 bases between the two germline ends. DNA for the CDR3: TGTGCCAGCAGTTCTCACGGGGCAAAGGGCTATGGCTACACCTTC. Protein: CASSSHGAKGYGYTF.

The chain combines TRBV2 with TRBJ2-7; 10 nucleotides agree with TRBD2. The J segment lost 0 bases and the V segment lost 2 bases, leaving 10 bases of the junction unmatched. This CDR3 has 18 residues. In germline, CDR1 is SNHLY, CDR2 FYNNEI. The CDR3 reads CASSESSGSFPFSYEQYV. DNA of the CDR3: TGTGCCAGCAGTGAATCTAGCGGGAGTTTCCCCTTCTCCTACGAGCAGTACGTC.

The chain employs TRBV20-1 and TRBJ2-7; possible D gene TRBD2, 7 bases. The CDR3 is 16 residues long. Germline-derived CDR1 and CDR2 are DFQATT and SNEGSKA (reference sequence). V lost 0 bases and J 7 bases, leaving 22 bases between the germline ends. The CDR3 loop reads CSARERGGRAVREQYF. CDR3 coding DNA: TGCAGTGCTAGAGAACGAGGGGGGAGGGCTGTTAGGGAGCAGTACTTC.

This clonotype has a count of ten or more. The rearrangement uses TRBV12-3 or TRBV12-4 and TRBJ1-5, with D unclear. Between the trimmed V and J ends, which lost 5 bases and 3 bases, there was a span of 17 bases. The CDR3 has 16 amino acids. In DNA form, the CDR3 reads TGTGCCAGCAGTCTCTCTTTAAGATTAGACAATCAGCCCCAGCATTTT. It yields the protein CASSLSLRLDNQPQHF.

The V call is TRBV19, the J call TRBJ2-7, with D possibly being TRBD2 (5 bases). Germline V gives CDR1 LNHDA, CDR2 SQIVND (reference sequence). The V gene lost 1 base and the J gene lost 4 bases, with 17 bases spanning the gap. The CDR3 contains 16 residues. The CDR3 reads CASSIAGPGDYYEQYF. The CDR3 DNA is TGTGCCAGTAGTATAGCCGGACCAGGTGACTATTACGAGCAGTACTTC.

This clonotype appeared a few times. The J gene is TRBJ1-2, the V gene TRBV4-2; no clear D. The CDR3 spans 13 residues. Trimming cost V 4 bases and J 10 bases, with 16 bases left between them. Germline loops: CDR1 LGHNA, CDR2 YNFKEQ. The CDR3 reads CASSPGGRDDYTF. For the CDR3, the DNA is TGTGCCAGCAGCCCCGGAGGGCGGGATGACTACACCTTC.

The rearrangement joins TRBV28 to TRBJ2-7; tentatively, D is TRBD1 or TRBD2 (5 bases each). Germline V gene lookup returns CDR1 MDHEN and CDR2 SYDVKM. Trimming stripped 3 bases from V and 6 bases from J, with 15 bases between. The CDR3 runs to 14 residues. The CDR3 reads CASSFSGALGEQYV. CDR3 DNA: TGTGCCAGCAGTTTTTCCGGGGCGTTGGGCGAGCAGTACGTC.

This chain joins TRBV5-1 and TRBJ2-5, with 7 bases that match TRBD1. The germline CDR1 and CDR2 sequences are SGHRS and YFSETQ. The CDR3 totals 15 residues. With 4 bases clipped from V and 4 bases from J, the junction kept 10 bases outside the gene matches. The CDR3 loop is CASSPNGQVGETQYF. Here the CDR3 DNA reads TGCGCCAGCAGCCCGAACGGACAGGTAGGAGAGACCCAGTACTTC.

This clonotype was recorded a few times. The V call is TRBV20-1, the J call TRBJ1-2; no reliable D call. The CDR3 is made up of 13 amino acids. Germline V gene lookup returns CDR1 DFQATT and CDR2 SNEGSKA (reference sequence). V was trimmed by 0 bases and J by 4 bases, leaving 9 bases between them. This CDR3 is CSARETTSYGYTF. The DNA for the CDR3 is TGCAGTGCTAGAGAAACGACTAGCTATGGCTACACCTTC.

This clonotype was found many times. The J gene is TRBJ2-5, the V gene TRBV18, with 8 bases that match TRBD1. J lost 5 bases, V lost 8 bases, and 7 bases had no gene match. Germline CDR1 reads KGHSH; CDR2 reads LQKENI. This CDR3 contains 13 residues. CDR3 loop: CASSPPGGETQYF. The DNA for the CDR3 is TGTGCCAGCAGCCCCCCAGGGGGCGAGACCCAGTACTTC.

CDR3 DNA sequence: TGTGCCAGTATGACGGAGTACTCTGGAAACACCATATATTTT. As protein: CASMTEYSGNTIYF. The V call is TRBV7-2, the J call TRBJ1-3; unclear D gene. Trimming removed 9 bases at V and 0 bases at J, with 12 bases between. Germline CDR1 and CDR2: SGHTA and FQGNSA. The CDR3 runs to 14 residues.

CDR3: CASSPRTETQYF. The CDR3 bases are TGTGCCAGCAGCCCGAGGACGGAGACCCAGTACTTC. This chain links TRBV3-1 with TRBJ2-5; D not certain. The CDR3 totals 12 residues. Per germline, CDR1 LGHDT and CDR2 YNNKEL (reference sequence). With 4 bases removed from V and 5 bases from J, the gap between germline ends came to 8 bases.

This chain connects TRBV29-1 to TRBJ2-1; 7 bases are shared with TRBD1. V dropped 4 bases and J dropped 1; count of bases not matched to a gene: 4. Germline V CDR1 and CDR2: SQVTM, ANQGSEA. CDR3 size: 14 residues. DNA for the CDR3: TGCAGCGTTGTCAGGGGGAAATCCTACAATGAGCAGTTCTTC. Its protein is CSVVRGKSYNEQFF.

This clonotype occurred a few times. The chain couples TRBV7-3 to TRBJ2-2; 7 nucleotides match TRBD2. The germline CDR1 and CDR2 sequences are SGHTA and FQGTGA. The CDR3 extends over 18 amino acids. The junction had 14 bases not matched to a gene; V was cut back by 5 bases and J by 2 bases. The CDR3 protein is CASSPSPASGANTGELFF. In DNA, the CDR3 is TGTGCCAGCAGCCCTTCCCCTGCTAGCGGAGCTAACACCGGGGAGCTGTTTTTT.

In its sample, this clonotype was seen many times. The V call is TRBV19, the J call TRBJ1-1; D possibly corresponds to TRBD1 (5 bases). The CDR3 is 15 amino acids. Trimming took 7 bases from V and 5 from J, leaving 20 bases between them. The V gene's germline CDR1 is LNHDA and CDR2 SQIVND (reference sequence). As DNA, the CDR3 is TGTGCCAGTATTAATATCGGCCCCAAGGGGACTGAAGCTTTCTTT. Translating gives CASINIGPKGTEAFF.